This T cell receptor beta chain was identified in a study of T cell responses to AZD1222 COVID-19 vaccine. Study findings and constraints: Spike-specific TCR breadth and depth grew following two AZD1222 doses. CD4 TCRs associated with vaccination spanned spike, dominating at 160-218 and 743-854. Donors, mostly white British, included more females; clonal diversity was possibly underestimated.

The V gene's germline CDR1 is MNHEY and CDR2 SVGAGI. V lost 5 bases to trimming and J lost 0 bases, with 8 bases between them. CDR3 size: 13 residues. The repertoire was sequenced with immunoSEQ multiplex PCR; TCRdb's copy has only in-frame clones and lacks some. Among tens of thousands of clones listed, roughly nine tenths were seen once. Pooling was applied to second doses at about 4 or about 12 weeks. For this clone: Its antigen is still unknown.

The sequenced sample was peripheral blood, obtained 28 days after the second AZD1222 dose. This TCR derives from an adult who received the AZD1222 COVID-19 vaccine. The rearrangement links TRBV6-5 to TRBJ2-7; D remains unclear. Here the CDR3 DNA reads TGTGCCAGCAGTCAAAGGCCCTCCTACGAGCAGTACTTC. Protein sequence: CASSQRPSYEQYF.